The sequence of this TCR beta chain was determined in a study of blood T cell repertoires in COVID-19. Study-wide context: Italy, Spain and the United States were the sources of the convalescent and acute COVID-19 samples.

This CDR3 is built from 11 residues. CDR1 is LNHDA and CDR2 is SQIVND in the germline V gene (reference sequence). V was trimmed by 8 bases and J by 8 bases, leaving 9 bases between them. This clone was picked up a small number of times. Authors' processing steps: Using reference gene primer amplification, nucleated cell counts were estimated. Profiled with immunoSEQ multiplex PCR; TCRdb holds only in-frame clones, not every one. V and J calls and clone size are those listed in that table; D and trimming were worked out from the DNA. The data show 130,000 to 150,000 clones, with 65% to 85% seen just once and less than 6% held by the top ten.

The sequence derives from a woman aged 50 to 60 who had been exposed to COVID-19. The rearrangement uses TRBV19 and TRBJ1-4, with D uncertain. Source material: PBMCs or T cells enriched from blood (not recorded which). The CDR3 region is CASGINEKLFF. The CDR3 DNA reads as TGTGCCAGTGGCATAAACGAAAAACTGTTTTTT.